There are a few counts of the clone carrying this T cell receptor (beta chain). These data are taken from a study of blood T cells in healthy people across ages. It was with a sample-barcoded 5' primer and a J-beta primer mix that a second PCR of roughly 7 to 12 cycles was run. Each CDR3 protein gets one entry after TCRdb re-called the 5' RACE reads with MiXCR. This repertoire shows 800,000 or so distinct CDR3 sequences, around 62% found once; its top ten account for about a quarter. Sequencing was done on a sample of blood. This TCR was sampled from a man aged 25-45 years in good health.

The CDR3 nucleotides are TGTGCCAGCAGCGTAGGGGGGGCTGCAACTAATGAAAAACTGTTTTTT. The encoded protein is CASSVGGAATNEKLFF. This chain connects TRBV9 to TRBJ1-4; maybe TRBD1 (6 bases). V shed 0 bases and J shed 0 bases, with 9 bases lying between them. Germline assignment: CDR1 SGDLS and CDR2 YYNGEE. The CDR3 runs 16 residues.